This record covers a single T cell receptor beta chain. It lacks a known antigen. The sample holds no much larger clone one base away, and base qualities are not on file. The roughly 38 donors, aged roughly 6 to 100 years, were systemically healthy Caucasian individuals from Russia. Each donor gave around 9 milliliters of peripheral blood, collected into EDTA-treated Vacutainer tubes. Ficoll-Paque density-gradient centrifugation was used to isolate PBMCs, with at least 6 million obtained per sample. Trizol reagent was used to extract total RNA from PBMCs, with at least 6 micrograms per sample. For every donor, an aliquot of PBMCs went through flow cytometry to measure the percentages of naive CD45RAhigh/CD27high T cells. The record originates from a study of blood T cells in healthy people across ages (dated by TCRdb to about 2015). The study in broad terms: Template switching captured roughly one uniquely barcoded TCR beta cDNA molecule per two T cells in model experiments. To avoid experimental bias, donors of different ages were spread randomly across the sequencing lanes. The study measured age-related changes in TCR beta repertoire diversity using deep sequencing normalized with unique cDNA molecular identifiers. Two additional independent replicas of 1 million unique cDNA reads from the same blood draw were analyzed for two donors (one aged 18 to 30 and one aged 80 or older). Donors were grouped into four age groups: young (average roughly 16 years), middle-aged (around 39), aged (about 59) and long-lived (around 80). The study at large found these results: Observed TCR beta diversity per million T cells fell roughly linearly with age, and a significant reduction was already apparent by age around 36. Because donor CMV infection status was unknown, age-related changes in expanded clonotypes were potentially confounded. Compared with the aged group, the long-lived group had more naive CD4+ T cells, fewer expanded clones and increased TCR diversity, a pattern suggesting age selection. Conclusive comparison of naive and antigen-experienced compartments was prevented by the profiling of bulk unsorted PBMCs. A strong correlation was found between observed TCR beta diversity and the percentage of naive T cells measured by flow cytometry. Estimates of total diversity based on one million sequenced T cells were considered lower bounds and underestimates.

Germline trimming: 5 bases from V, 8 bases from J; junction bases outside gene matches: 12. The germline V gene (reference sequence) supplies CDR1 SEHNR and CDR2 FQNEAQ. From the cysteine through the phenylalanine, the CDR3 covers 16 amino acids. Here the CDR3 DNA is all that survives: 48 bases in frame from base 1. The library was generated by 5' RACE. Sequencing took place on an Illumina HiSeq 2500. The second PCR ran for roughly 7 to 12 cycles and used a J-beta primer mix along with a sample-barcoded 5' primer. Each TCR beta cDNA molecule received a unique molecular identifier from a template-switch 5' adaptor carrying 12 random nucleotides. Each sample yielded at least 3 million CDR3-containing paired-end reads. First-strand cDNA was synthesized from all RNA with the Mint cDNA synthesis kit, primed by a TRBC-specific oligonucleotide. After uracil-DNA glycosylase treatment, a first 18-cycle PCR used universal primers M1SS and BC2_uni_R on all cDNA. The paper's data handling went like this. Each sample was normalized by randomly selecting 1 million high-quality reads, each carrying a distinct molecular identifier. Reads sharing molecular identifiers were discarded rather than binned into consensus sequences. MiTCR, set to a Q25 quality threshold and the strictest error-elimination algorithm, was used for CDR3 identification, clonotype clustering and error correction. A nonparametric unseen species model with Euler transformation was used to estimate a lower bound on total TCR beta diversity. The raw public reads went through TCRdb reprocessing: fastp at Q25, MiXCR clone calling, in-frame beta chains kept. Each entry is one CDR3 protein sequence, shown with its most common DNA and genes. TCRdb's processing, not the study's, gives the V and J calls here. The sample table contains hundreds of thousands of distinct CDR3 sequences; only one count was recorded for roughly three fifths of them. Roughly 24% of the sample is taken by the ten largest.

Input material: blood. The sequence was collected from a man in his forties or fifties in good health. The chain joins TRBV7-9 to TRBJ1-6, with 7 bases aligning to TRBD1. The bases read TGTGCCAGCAGCCCCACGACAGGGAGTGGTGATTCACCCCTCCACTTT. This gives the protein CASSPTTGSGDSPLHF.